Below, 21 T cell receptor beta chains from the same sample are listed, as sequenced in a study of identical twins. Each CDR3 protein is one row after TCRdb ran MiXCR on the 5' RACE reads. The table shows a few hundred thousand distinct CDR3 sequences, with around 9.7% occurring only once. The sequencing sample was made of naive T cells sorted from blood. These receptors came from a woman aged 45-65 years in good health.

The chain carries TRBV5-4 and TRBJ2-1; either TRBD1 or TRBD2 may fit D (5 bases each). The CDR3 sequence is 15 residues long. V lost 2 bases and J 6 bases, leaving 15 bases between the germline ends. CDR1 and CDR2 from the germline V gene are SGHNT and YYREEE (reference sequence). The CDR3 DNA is TGTGCCAGCAGCTTCGGGGCAGAAACCTTCAATGAGCAGTTCTTC. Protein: CASSFGAETFNEQFF.

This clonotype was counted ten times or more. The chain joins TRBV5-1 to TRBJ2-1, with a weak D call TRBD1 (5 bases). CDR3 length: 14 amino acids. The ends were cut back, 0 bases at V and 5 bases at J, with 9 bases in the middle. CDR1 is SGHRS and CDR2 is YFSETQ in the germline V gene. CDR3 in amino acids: CASSLGGLNNEQFF. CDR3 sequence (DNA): TGCGCCAGCAGCTTGGGGGGCCTAAACAATGAGCAGTTCTTC.

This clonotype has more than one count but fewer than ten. CDR3 nucleotides: TGTGCCAGCAGTCCAGACCAGCGGGTCGGGGAGCTGTTTTTT. It is translated as CASSPDQRVGELFF. V is TRBV28 and J is TRBJ2-2; TRBD2 is a possible D gene (6 bases). CDR3 length: 14 amino acids. With 5 bases removed from V and 7 bases from J, the gap between germline ends came to 14 bases. Germline V gives CDR1 MDHEN, CDR2 SYDVKM.

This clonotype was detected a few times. The CDR3 sequence is CATSDSSPNYGYTF. The CDR3 DNA reads TGTGCCACCAGTGATTCAAGCCCTAACTATGGCTACACCTTC. The genes are TRBV24-1 and TRBJ1-2; the D is unclear. Germline CDR1 is KGHDR and CDR2 is SFDVKD. This CDR3 is 14 amino acids long. V was trimmed by 2 bases and J by 0 bases, leaving 6 bases between them.

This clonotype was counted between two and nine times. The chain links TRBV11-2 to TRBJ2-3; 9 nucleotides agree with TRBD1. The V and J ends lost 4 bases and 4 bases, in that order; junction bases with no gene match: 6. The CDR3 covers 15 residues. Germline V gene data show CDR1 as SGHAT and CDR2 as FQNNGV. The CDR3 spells CASSSGTGMADTQYF. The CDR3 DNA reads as TGTGCCAGCAGCTCCGGGACAGGGATGGCAGATACGCAGTATTTT.

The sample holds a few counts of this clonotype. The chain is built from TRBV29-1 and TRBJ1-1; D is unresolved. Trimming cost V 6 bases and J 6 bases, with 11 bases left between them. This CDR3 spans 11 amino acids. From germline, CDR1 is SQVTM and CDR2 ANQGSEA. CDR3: CSVGKYAEAFF. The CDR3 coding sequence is TGCAGCGTCGGGAAATACGCTGAAGCTTTCTTT.

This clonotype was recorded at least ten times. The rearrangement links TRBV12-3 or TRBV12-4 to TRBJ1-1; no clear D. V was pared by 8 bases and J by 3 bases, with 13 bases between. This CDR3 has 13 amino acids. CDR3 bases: TGTGCCAGCGGATCTCTGGGCTACACTGAAGCTTTCTTT. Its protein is CASGSLGYTEAFF.

CDR3 region: CASSSFTEAFF. CDR3 nucleotides: TGTGCCAGCAGTTCGTTCACTGAAGCTTTCTTT. The chain employs TRBV2 and TRBJ1-1, with D unclear. From germline, CDR1 is SNHLY and CDR2 FYNNEI. V dropped 5 bases and J dropped 4 bases, with 5 bases sitting between them. The CDR3 runs to 11 residues.

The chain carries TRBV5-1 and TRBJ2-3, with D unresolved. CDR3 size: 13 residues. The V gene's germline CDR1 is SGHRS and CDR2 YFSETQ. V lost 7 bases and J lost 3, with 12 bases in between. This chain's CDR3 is CASRTLITDTQYF. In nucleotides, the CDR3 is TGCGCCAGCCGTACCCTCATAACAGATACGCAGTATTTT. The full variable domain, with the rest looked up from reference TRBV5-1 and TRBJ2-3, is KAGVTQTPRYLIKTRGQQVTLSCSPISGHRSVSWYQQTPGQGLQFLFEYFSETQRNKGNFPGRFSGRQFSNSRSEMNVSTLELGDSALYLCASRTLITDTQYFGPGTRLTVL.

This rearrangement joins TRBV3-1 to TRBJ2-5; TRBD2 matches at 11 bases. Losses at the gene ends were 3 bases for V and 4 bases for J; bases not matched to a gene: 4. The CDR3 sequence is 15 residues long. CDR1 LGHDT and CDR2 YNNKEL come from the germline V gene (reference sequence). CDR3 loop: CASSHLAGGRETQYF. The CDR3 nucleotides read TGTGCCAGCAGCCATTTAGCGGGAGGGCGAGAGACCCAGTACTTC.

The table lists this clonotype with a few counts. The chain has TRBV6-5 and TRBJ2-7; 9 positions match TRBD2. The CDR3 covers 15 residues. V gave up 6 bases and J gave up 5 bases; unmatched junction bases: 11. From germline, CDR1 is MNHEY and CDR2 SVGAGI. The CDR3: CASRPQAGGPNEQYV. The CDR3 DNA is TGTGCCAGCAGGCCTCAGGCGGGAGGGCCGAACGAGCAGTACGTC.

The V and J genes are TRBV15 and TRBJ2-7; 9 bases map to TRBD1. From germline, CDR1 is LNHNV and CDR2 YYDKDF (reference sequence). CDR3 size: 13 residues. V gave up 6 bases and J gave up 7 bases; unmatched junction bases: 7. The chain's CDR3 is CATRIQGAGEQYV. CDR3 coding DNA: TGTGCCACCAGGATACAGGGGGCTGGGGAGCAGTACGTC.

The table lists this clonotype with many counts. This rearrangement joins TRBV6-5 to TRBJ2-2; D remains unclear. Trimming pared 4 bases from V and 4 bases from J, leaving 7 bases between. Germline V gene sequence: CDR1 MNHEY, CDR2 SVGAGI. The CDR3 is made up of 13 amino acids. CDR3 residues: CASSSFVTGELFF. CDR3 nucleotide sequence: TGTGCCAGCAGTTCCTTCGTCACCGGGGAGCTGTTTTTT.

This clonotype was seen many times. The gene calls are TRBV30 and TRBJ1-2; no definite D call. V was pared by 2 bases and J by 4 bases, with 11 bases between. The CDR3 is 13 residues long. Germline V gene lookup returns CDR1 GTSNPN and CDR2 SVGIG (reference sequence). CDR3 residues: CAWSPEGGYGYTF. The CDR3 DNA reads TGTGCCTGGAGTCCCGAGGGCGGCTATGGCTACACCTTC.

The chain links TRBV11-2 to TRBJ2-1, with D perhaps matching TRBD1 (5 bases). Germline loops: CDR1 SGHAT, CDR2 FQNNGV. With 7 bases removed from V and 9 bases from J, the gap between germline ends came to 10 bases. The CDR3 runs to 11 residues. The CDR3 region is CASTQGFEQFF. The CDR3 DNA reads TGTGCCAGCACCCAGGGTTTTGAGCAGTTCTTC.

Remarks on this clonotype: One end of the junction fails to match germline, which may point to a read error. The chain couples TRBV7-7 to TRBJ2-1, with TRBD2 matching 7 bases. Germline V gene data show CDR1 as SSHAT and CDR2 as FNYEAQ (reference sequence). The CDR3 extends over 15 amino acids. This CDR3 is CASSLVSGRDNEQFF. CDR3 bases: TGTGCTAGCAGCTTAGTGTCGGGGAGGGACAATGAGCAGTTCTTC.

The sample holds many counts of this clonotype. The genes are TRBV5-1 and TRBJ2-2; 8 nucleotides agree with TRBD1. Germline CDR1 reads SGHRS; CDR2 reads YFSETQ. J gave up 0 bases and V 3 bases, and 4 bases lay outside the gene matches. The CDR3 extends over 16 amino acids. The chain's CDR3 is CASSSWTGSNTGELFF. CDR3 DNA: TGCGCCAGCAGCTCCTGGACAGGGTCGAACACCGGGGAGCTGTTTTTT. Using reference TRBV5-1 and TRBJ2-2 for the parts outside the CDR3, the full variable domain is KAGVTQTPRYLIKTRGQQVTLSCSPISGHRSVSWYQQTPGQGLQFLFEYFSETQRNKGNFPGRFSGRQFSNSRSEMNVSTLELGDSALYLCASSSWTGSNTGELFFGEGSRLTVL.

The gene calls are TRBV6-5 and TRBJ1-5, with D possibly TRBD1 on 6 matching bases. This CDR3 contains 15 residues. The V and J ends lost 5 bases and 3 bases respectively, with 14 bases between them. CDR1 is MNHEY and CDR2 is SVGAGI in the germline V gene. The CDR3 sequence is CASSPSPGVNQPQHF. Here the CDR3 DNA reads TGTGCCAGCAGTCCCTCGCCAGGGGTCAATCAGCCCCAGCATTTT.

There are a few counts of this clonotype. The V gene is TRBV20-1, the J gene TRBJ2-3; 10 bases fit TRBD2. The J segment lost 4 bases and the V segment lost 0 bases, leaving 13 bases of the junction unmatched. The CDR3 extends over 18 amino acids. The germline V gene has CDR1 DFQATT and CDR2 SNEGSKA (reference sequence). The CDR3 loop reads CSARDWGLAGATPDTQYF. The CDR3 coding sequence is TGCAGTGCTAGAGATTGGGGGCTAGCGGGAGCGACCCCAGATACGCAGTATTTT.

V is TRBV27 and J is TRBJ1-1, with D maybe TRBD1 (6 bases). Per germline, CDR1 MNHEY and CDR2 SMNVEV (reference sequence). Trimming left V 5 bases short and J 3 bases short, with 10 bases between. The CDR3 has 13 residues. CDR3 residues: CASSLNRDTEAFF. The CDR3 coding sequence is TGTGCCAGCAGTCTCAACAGGGACACTGAAGCTTTCTTT.

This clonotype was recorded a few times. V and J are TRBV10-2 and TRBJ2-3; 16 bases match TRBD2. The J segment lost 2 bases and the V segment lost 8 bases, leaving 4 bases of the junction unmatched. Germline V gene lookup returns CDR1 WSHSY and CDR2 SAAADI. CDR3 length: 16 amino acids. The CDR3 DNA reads TGCGCCAGCCGAGGGACTAGCGGGAGGGACACAGATACGCAGTATTTT. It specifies CASRGTSGRDTDTQYF.